Below are 27 T cell receptor beta chains sequenced from a single sample in a study of response to subunit inactivated influenza vaccine. TCRdb reanalysed the RT-PCR reads using MiXCR and keeps one entry per CDR3 protein. In the table there are 500,000 to 550,000 distinct CDR3 sequences, less than 10% of which are singletons. The source material was PBMCs from blood, sampled around 25 months after vaccination. The receptor source for this set is a man aged 50-75 years who received an inactivated influenza vaccine.

This clonotype was seen repeatedly, ten times or more. The rearrangement joins TRBV27 to TRBJ2-1; D uncertain. Germline CDR1 reads MNHEY; CDR2 reads SMNVEV (reference sequence). The V gene lost 0 bases and the J gene lost 3 bases, with 6 bases spanning the gap. The CDR3 spans 14 residues. The CDR3 nucleotides read TGTGCCAGCAGTTTATCGGACGGCTACAATGAGCAGTTCTTC. Its protein is CASSLSDGYNEQFF.

The chain is built from TRBV28 and TRBJ1-4; perhaps TRBD1 as D (6 bases). CDR1 and CDR2 from the germline V gene are MDHEN and SYDVKM. The CDR3 has 14 amino acids. V was trimmed by 6 bases and J by 8 bases, leaving 16 bases between them. CDR3 nucleotides: TGTGCCAGCAGGGGGGTCACAGGGAACGAAAAACTGTTTTTT. Protein product: CASRGVTGNEKLFF.

This clonotype was picked up many times. This chain joins TRBV5-1 and TRBJ2-2; D remains ambiguous. Germline CDR1 reads SGHRS; CDR2 reads YFSETQ. Trimming took off 5 bases at V and 1 base at J, with 12 bases between the two ends. The CDR3 loop spans 15 amino acids. The CDR3 reads CASSPFAGNTGELFF. CDR3 DNA: TGCGCCAGCAGTCCCTTTGCAGGGAACACCGGGGAGCTGTTTTTT.

The sample holds many counts of this clonotype. In DNA form, the CDR3 reads TGTGCCAGCAGTCTGACAGGGAATTTTTATGAGCAGTACTTC. It specifies CASSLTGNFYEQYF. The chain uses TRBV12-3 or TRBV12-4 and TRBJ2-7; TRBD1 matches 7 bases. With V trimmed by 5 bases and J by 7 bases, 11 bases remained unmatched. This CDR3 is 14 amino acids long.

This clonotype has at least ten counts. The rearrangement uses TRBV9 and TRBJ2-1, with D hard to call. Germline CDR1 reads SGDLS; CDR2 reads YYNGEE. The V gene lost 4 bases and the J gene lost 9 bases, with 14 bases spanning the gap. The CDR3 spans 13 residues. CDR3 residues: CASSPLESIEQFF. The CDR3 coding sequence is TGTGCCAGCAGCCCTCTAGAAAGTATTGAGCAGTTCTTC.

There are many counts of this clonotype. The V and J genes are TRBV7-2 and TRBJ1-3; 7 bases fit TRBD1. CDR1 is SGHTA, CDR2 FQGNSA, per germline. There are 15 residues in the CDR3. The ends lost 0 bases at V and 4 bases at J; junction bases unmatched: 3. CDR3 residues: CASSLAAGQGNTIYF. CDR3 DNA sequence: TGTGCCAGCAGCTTAGCGGCGGGACAGGGAAACACCATATATTTT. The full variable domain, in which reference TRBV7-2 and TRBJ1-3 provide the parts outside the CDR3, is GAGVSQSPSNKVTEKGKDVELRCDPISGHTALYWYRQSLGQGLEFLIYFQGNSAPDKSGLPSDRFSAERTGGSVSTLTIQRTQQEDSAVYLCASSLAAGQGNTIYFGEGSWLTVV.

V gene TRBV6-2 or TRBV6-3 combines with J gene TRBJ2-1; D is uncertain. The germline V gene encodes CDR1 MNHEY and CDR2 SVGEGT. There are 13 residues in the CDR3. V lost 8 bases and J lost 13, with 21 bases in between. CDR3 loop: CASGLINRVPQFF. The CDR3 nucleotides are TGTGCCAGCGGCTTAATTAATCGGGTCCCCCAGTTCTTC.

The chain joins TRBV27 to TRBJ1-5; D remains unclear. The CDR3 extends over 17 amino acids. Germline CDR1 is MNHEY and CDR2 is SMNVEV (reference sequence). Between the trimmed V and J ends, which lost 5 bases and 2 bases, there was a span of 19 bases. The CDR3 reads CASSLVYGVGGNQPQHF. The CDR3 nucleotides are TGTGCCAGCAGTCTTGTTTACGGGGTAGGCGGCAATCAGCCCCAGCATTTT.

This clonotype has a handful of counts. The chain carries TRBV27 and TRBJ2-7; TRBD1 might be the D (5 bases). This CDR3 contains 16 residues. CDR1 MNHEY and CDR2 SMNVEV come from the germline V gene (reference sequence). Trimming stripped 0 bases from V and 3 bases from J, with 15 bases between. CDR3 nucleotides: TGTGCCAGCAGTTTATCTATCCCTCAAAGGGGCTACGAGCAGTACTTC. Translation gives CASSLSIPQRGYEQYF.

V and J are TRBV27 and TRBJ2-7, with 12 bases lining up with TRBD1. Trimming removed 3 bases from V and 9 bases from J; junction bases left unmatched: 6. Germline loops: CDR1 MNHEY, CDR2 SMNVEV (reference sequence). The length of the CDR3 is 14 residues. CDR3 residues: CASSLFGTGGVQYF. CDR3 coding DNA: TGTGCCAGCAGTTTGTTCGGGACAGGGGGCGTGCAGTACTTC.

In this sample, this clonotype turned up a few times. J is TRBJ2-3 and V is TRBV12-3 or TRBV12-4; 9 positions match TRBD2. This CDR3 spans 14 amino acids. V lost 3 bases to trimming and J lost 4 bases; unmatched junction nucleotides: 2. The CDR3 bases are TGTGCCAGCAGTTTCGGGACTAGCCCAGATACGCAGTATTTT. This encodes CASSFGTSPDTQYF.

This clonotype was counted between two and nine times. V gene TRBV5-1 combines with J gene TRBJ2-1, with D perhaps matching TRBD1 (5 bases). The V end was cut by 2 bases, the J end by 9 bases, with 18 bases between. Germline CDR1 is SGHRS and CDR2 is YFSETQ. This CDR3 region has 15 residues. DNA for the CDR3: TGCGCCAGCAGCTTCTTTGCAGGGAATATCGCTGAGCAGTTCTTC. Translating it yields CASSFFAGNIAEQFF.

This clonotype was detected ten times or more. V is TRBV6-6 and J is TRBJ1-2; 9 bases are shared with TRBD1. The trim removed 5 bases at V and 4 bases at J, leaving 2 bases unmatched. Per germline, CDR1 MNHNY and CDR2 SVGAGI (reference sequence). The CDR3 consists of 13 residues. The CDR3 bases are TGTGCCAGCAGTCAGACAGGGGGCTATGGCTACACCTTC. This codes for CASSQTGGYGYTF.

A few counts support this clonotype. This chain connects TRBV7-2 to TRBJ2-3; TRBD2 matches 13 bases. This CDR3 has 16 amino acids. V was pared by 5 bases and J by 3 bases, with 5 bases of the junction left unmatched. Germline lookup yields CDR1 SGHTA and CDR2 FQGNSA. The CDR3, as DNA: TGTGCCAGCAGCATCACTAGCGGGGGGGGGACAGATACGCAGTATTTT. It codes for CASSITSGGGTDTQYF. The variable domain in full, completed from reference TRBV7-2 and TRBJ2-3, reads GAGVSQSPSNKVTEKGKDVELRCDPISGHTALYWYRQSLGQGLEFLIYFQGNSAPDKSGLPSDRFSAERTGGSVSTLTIQRTQQEDSAVYLCASSITSGGGTDTQYFGPGTRLTVL.

The CDR3 sequence: CATSDAGRGVKETQYF. CDR3 bases: TGTGCCACCAGTGATGCGGGCAGGGGTGTTAAAGAGACCCAGTACTTC. The chain links TRBV24-1 to TRBJ2-5; TRBD1 is a possible D gene (6 bases). Trimming took off 3 bases at V and 3 bases at J, with 16 bases between the two ends. Germline CDR1 KGHDR, CDR2 SFDVKD. The CDR3 totals 16 residues.

This clonotype was observed a handful of times. The J gene is TRBJ1-3, the V gene TRBV10-3; the D gene is possibly TRBD1 (5 bases). The CDR3 sequence is 16 residues long. With 6 bases removed from V and 6 bases from J, the gap between germline ends came to 21 bases. In germline, CDR1 is ENHRY, CDR2 SYGVKD. The CDR3 DNA reads TGTGCCATCAGCGAAGGGTGGACTACAGGTGAAAACACCATATATTTT. This translates into CAISEGWTTGENTIYF.

V usage is TRBV24-1 and J usage is TRBJ2-2, with 14 bases matching TRBD2. This CDR3 region has 20 residues. Germline CDR1 reads KGHDR; CDR2 reads SFDVKD. J was trimmed by 3 bases and V by 0 bases; bases with no gene match: 8. The CDR3 region has the DNA TGTGCCACCAGTGATTTGGTGCTGGGACTAGCGGGAGAGCACACCGGGGAGCTGTTTTTT. Residues: CATSDLVLGLAGEHTGELFF.

The chain recombines TRBV13 with TRBJ2-3, with TRBD2 identical over 9 bases. Trimming took 5 bases from V and 1 from J; bases not matched to a gene: 7. Per the germline V gene, CDR1 is PRHDT and CDR2 is FYEKMQ (reference sequence). CDR3 length: 16 residues. The CDR3 region is CASSHSGLAGTDTQYF. CDR3 bases: TGTGCCAGCAGCCACTCGGGACTAGCAGGCACAGATACGCAGTATTTT.

A remark on this clonotype: The junction does not match germline at one end; this may be a read error. CDR3 sequence reads: CSASLRQGGFSGANVLTF. The CDR3, as DNA: TGCAGTGCTTCACTTAGACAGGGGGGTTTCTCTGGGGCCAACGTCCTGACCTTC. The chain is built from TRBV20-1 and TRBJ2-6, with 9 bases lining up with TRBD1. The CDR3 is 18 amino acids. Germline V lookup: CDR1 DFQATT, CDR2 SNEGSKA (reference sequence).

At least ten counts were recorded for this clonotype. This chain links TRBV3-1 with TRBJ1-2; a possible D gene is TRBD1 (6 bases). The CDR3 sequence is 15 residues long. The germline V gene has CDR1 LGHDT and CDR2 YNNKEL (reference sequence). Trimming shortened V by 6 bases and J by 0 bases, and 14 bases separated the two germline ends. The CDR3 here is CASRQQGRANYGYTF. CDR3 in DNA: TGTGCCAGCAGGCAACAGGGCCGAGCTAACTATGGCTACACCTTC.

This CDR3 is CATSGTGHNYEQYF. The CDR3 DNA reads TGTGCCACCAGTGGTACGGGACATAATTACGAGCAGTACTTC. The J gene is TRBJ2-7, the V gene TRBV24-1; D is possibly TRBD1 (6 bases). This CDR3 is 14 amino acids long. Trimming left V 5 bases short and J 4 bases short, with 14 bases between. Germline V lookup: CDR1 KGHDR, CDR2 SFDVKD.

This clonotype was seen repeatedly, ten times or more. V gene TRBV12-3 or TRBV12-4 combines with J gene TRBJ2-7; the match to TRBD1 covers 9 bases. With V trimmed by 4 bases and J by 3 bases, 4 bases remained unmatched. There are 14 residues in the CDR3. The CDR3 region has the DNA TGTGCCAGCAGTTCGACGACAGGGGGCTACGAGCAGTACTTC. As protein: CASSSTTGGYEQYF.

Ten or more counts support this clonotype. A junction boundary mismatches the germline segment, possibly from a read error. The V and J genes are TRBV12-3 or TRBV12-4 and TRBJ2-1; D gene uncertain. The CDR3 consists of 12 residues. This chain's CDR3 is CASSSTYNEQFF. The CDR3 DNA sequence: TGCGCCAGCAGCTCAACCTACAATGAGCAGTTCTTC.

The genes are TRBV28 and TRBJ2-2, with 8 bases lining up with TRBD1. Trimming at V came to 8 bases and at J to 4 bases, leaving 15 bases not matched to a gene. The CDR3 is made up of 17 amino acids. The V gene's germline CDR1 is MDHEN and CDR2 SYDVKM. CDR3 coding DNA: TGTGCCAGCTTTGGCGATGTCGGACAGGGTTTCACCGGGGAGCTGTTTTTT. This translates into CASFGDVGQGFTGELFF.

The chain links TRBV12-3 or TRBV12-4 to TRBJ1-2, with 7 bases fitting TRBD1. There are 12 residues in the CDR3. Trimming cost V 6 bases and J 6 bases; bases outside gene matches: 4. The DNA for the CDR3 is TGTGCCAGCAGCCCGGACAGGCATGGCTACACCTTC. It encodes CASSPDRHGYTF.

The chain employs TRBV4-2 and TRBJ1-4; D is possibly TRBD1 (6 bases). The CDR3 has 15 residues. V lost 2 bases, J lost 6 bases, and 13 bases lay in between. Per germline, CDR1 LGHNA and CDR2 YNFKEQ. As DNA, the CDR3 is TGTGCCAGCAGCCAACAAAGTGGACAGCATGAAAAACTGTTTTTT. Encoded protein: CASSQQSGQHEKLFF.

Ten or more counts support this clonotype. In DNA form, the CDR3 reads TGTGCCAGCAGCTTAGAGGGCAAGAACACTGAAGCTTTCTTT. Translating it yields CASSLEGKNTEAFF. This chain links TRBV13 with TRBJ1-1; unclear D gene. CDR1 and CDR2 (germline): PRHDT, FYEKMQ (reference sequence). The CDR3 contains 14 residues. Between the trimmed V and J ends, which lost 1 base and 1 base, there was a span of 7 bases. The variable domain in full, with the rest retrieved from reference TRBV13 and TRBJ1-1, is AAGVIQSPRHLIKEKRETATLKCYPIPRHDTVYWYQQGPGQDPQFLISFYEKMQSDKGSIPDRFSAQQFSDYHSELNMSSLELGDSALYFCASSLEGKNTEAFFGQGTRLTVV.